A single sample is the source of the 24 T cell receptor beta chains below, sequenced in a study of T cell changes during pregnancy in multiple sclerosis. The repertoire was sequenced with immunoSEQ multiplex PCR; TCRdb's copy has only in-frame clones and lacks some. The sample has 50,000 or so clones, around 90% seen once. The sequenced sample was CD4+ T cells from peripheral blood mononuclear cells, obtained before pregnancy. Receptor source: a female donor with multiple sclerosis, enrolled in a pregnancy study.

The chain uses TRBV27 and TRBJ2-5, with 9 nucleotides matching TRBD2. Trimming cost V 4 bases and J 3 bases; bases outside gene matches: 6. CDR3 length: 15 residues. Per the germline V gene, CDR1 is MNHEY and CDR2 is SMNVEV (reference sequence). The CDR3: CASSSLAGGEETQYF. CDR3 bases: TGTGCCAGCAGTTCACTAGCGGGTGGGGAAGAGACCCAGTACTTC.

The chain uses TRBV5-1 and TRBJ2-7; 8 nucleotides agree with TRBD1. This CDR3 is built from 15 residues. CDR1 SGHRS and CDR2 YFSETQ come from the germline V gene. V dropped 1 base and J dropped 2; count of bases not matched to a gene: 5. The CDR3 loop reads CASSLSGTGPYEQYF. Here the CDR3 DNA reads TGCGCCAGCAGCTTGTCTGGGACAGGTCCCTACGAGCAGTACTTC.

The chain employs TRBV19 and TRBJ1-2, with 9 bases matching TRBD1. After removal of 7 bases from V and 5 bases from J, the junction contained 5 bases not matched to a gene. Germline CDR1 reads LNHDA; CDR2 reads SQIVND (reference sequence). The CDR3 runs to 13 residues. The CDR3 region has the DNA TGTGCCAGTACCGGGACAGGGCGGTATGGCTACACCTTC. Translated: CASTGTGRYGYTF.

The CDR3 DNA sequence: TGCGCCAGCAGTGCCCCCGGGACAGGGACCTACGAGCAGTACTTC. Amino acids: CASSAPGTGTYEQYF. The chain joins TRBV10-2 to TRBJ2-7, with 9 nucleotides matching TRBD1. CDR1 is WSHSY, CDR2 SAAADI, per germline. Trimming at V came to 4 bases and at J to 2 bases, leaving 6 bases not matched to a gene. There are 15 residues in the CDR3.

The CDR3 region has the DNA TGTGCCAGCAGCTTGGCTCCCGGGACAGGTTTTTTTAACTATGGCTACACCTTC. Translation gives CASSLAPGTGFFNYGYTF. This rearrangement joins TRBV5-8 to TRBJ1-2; TRBD1 matches 8 bases. Germline V gives CDR1 SGHTS, CDR2 YDEGEE. The CDR3 runs 18 residues. Unmatched junction bases numbered 11, after V lost 0 bases and J lost 1 base.

There are a few counts of this clone. This chain joins TRBV11-1 and TRBJ2-2; TRBD2 might be the D (6 bases). V was pared by 5 bases and J by 1 base, with 11 bases between. This CDR3 has 15 residues. The germline V gene encodes CDR1 SGHAT and CDR2 FQDESV (reference sequence). CDR3 in amino acids: CASSGEAVNTGELFF. CDR3 in DNA: TGTGCCAGCAGCGGGGAGGCAGTGAACACCGGGGAGCTGTTTTTT. Filled out from reference TRBV11-1 and TRBJ2-2, the complete variable domain reads EAEVAQSPRYKITEKSQAVAFWCDPISGHATLYWYRQILGQGPELLVQFQDESVVDDSQLPKDRFSAERLKGVDSTLKIQPAELGDSAMYLCASSGEAVNTGELFFGEGSRLTVL.

This chain connects TRBV27 to TRBJ2-5; TRBD1 might be the D (6 bases). The CDR3 has 14 residues. Trimming removed 5 bases from V and 3 bases from J, with 13 bases in between. CDR1 is MNHEY and CDR2 is SMNVEV in the germline V gene (reference sequence). CDR3 in DNA: TGTGCCAGCAGTCCCCGGGCAGGGGAAGAGACCCAGTACTTC. This translates into CASSPRAGEETQYF.

The J gene is TRBJ2-7, the V gene TRBV5-1; 9 bases are a match to TRBD1. Trimming at V came to 7 bases and at J to 5 bases, leaving 7 bases not matched to a gene. The CDR3 loop spans 13 amino acids. The germline V gene has CDR1 SGHRS and CDR2 YFSETQ. Written as DNA, the CDR3 is TGCGCCAGCCGGGACAGGGTTGATCACGAGCAGTACTTC. Protein product: CASRDRVDHEQYF.

The CDR3 loop is CASSLYQGDTQYF. CDR3 sequence (DNA): TGTGCCAGCAGCTTATATCAGGGAGATACGCAGTATTTT. The chain combines TRBV7-7 with TRBJ2-3, with D perhaps matching TRBD1 (5 bases). Trimming shortened V by 2 bases and J by 5 bases, and 8 bases separated the two germline ends. The CDR3 sequence is 13 residues long. Germline V gives CDR1 SSHAT, CDR2 FNYEAQ (reference sequence).

The V call is TRBV5-1, the J call TRBJ2-5; tentative D call: TRBD2 (5 bases). CDR1 and CDR2 (germline): SGHRS, YFSETQ. The CDR3 has 13 residues. Deletions cut 0 bases from V and 5 bases from J, with 8 bases between. CDR3 coding DNA: TGCGCCAGCAGCTTGGGAGGGAGTGAGACCCAGTACTTC. It codes for CASSLGGSETQYF.

V and J are TRBV5-1 and TRBJ2-3; D gene uncertain. The germline V and J ends were trimmed by 1 base and 2 bases, with 8 bases remaining between them. Germline lookup yields CDR1 SGHRS and CDR2 YFSETQ. The CDR3 has 14 residues. The CDR3 DNA sequence: TGCGCCAGCAGCTTGTCCAGCGTCACAGATACGCAGTATTTT. Translating it yields CASSLSSVTDTQYF.

The chain links TRBV6-6 to TRBJ1-4; perhaps TRBD1 as D (6 bases). Between the trimmed V and J ends, which lost 4 bases and 4 bases, there was a span of 7 bases. From germline, CDR1 is MNHNY and CDR2 SVGAGI (reference sequence). CDR3 size: 13 residues. DNA of the CDR3: TGTGCCAGCAGTTGGACAGTTAATGAAAAACTGTTTTTT. This sequence encodes CASSWTVNEKLFF.

The gene calls are TRBV4-2 and TRBJ2-1, with 12 bases identical to TRBD2. V shed 1 base, J shed 4 bases, and the junction held 5 bases outside the gene matches. CDR3 length: 17 amino acids. Per germline, CDR1 LGHNA and CDR2 YNFKEQ. The CDR3 loop is CASSQAGTSGSYNEQFF. The DNA of the CDR3 is TGTGCCAGCAGCCAAGCCGGGACTAGCGGGTCGTACAATGAGCAGTTCTTC.

The CDR3 loop reads CASRPGRYTGELFF. The CDR3 DNA sequence: TGTGCCAGCAGGCCAGGGAGGTACACCGGGGAGCTGTTTTTT. The rearrangement joins TRBV6-5 to TRBJ2-2; perhaps TRBD2 as D (6 bases). The CDR3 runs 14 residues. Germline-derived CDR1 and CDR2 are MNHEY and SVGAGI. V was clipped by 6 bases and J by 3 bases, with 11 bases between them.

The rearrangement links TRBV27 to TRBJ1-5; TRBD1 matches at 8 bases. The CDR3 length is 15 residues. CDR1 and CDR2 (germline): MNHEY, SMNVEV (reference sequence). The trim removed 6 bases at V and 2 bases at J, leaving 6 bases unmatched. The CDR3 DNA is TGTGCCAGCAGCAGGGGACAGGTTCGCAATCAGCCCCAGCATTTT. Residues: CASSRGQVRNQPQHF.

The gene calls are TRBV7-8 and TRBJ2-1; D remains unclear. The CDR3 runs 11 residues. Germline V gene data show CDR1 as SGHVS and CDR2 as FQNEAQ. Trimming removed 2 bases at V and 15 bases at J, with 11 bases between. DNA for the CDR3: TGTGCCAGCAGCTTAAGTCAACTCCCGTTCTTC. It specifies CASSLSQLPFF. Drawing the rest from reference TRBV7-8 and TRBJ2-1, the complete variable domain is GAGVSQSPRYKVAKRGQDVALRCDPISGHVSLFWYQQALGQGPEFLTYFQNEAQLDKSGLPSDRFFAERPEGSVSTLKIQRTQQEDSAVYLCASSLSQLPFFGPGTRLTVL.

The chain carries TRBV6-5 and TRBJ2-7; TRBD2 matches at 8 bases. The V gene end was trimmed by 6 bases and the J gene end by 6 bases; junction bases not matched to a gene: 7. Germline V gene lookup returns CDR1 MNHEY and CDR2 SVGAGI. CDR3 length: 13 residues. The CDR3 nucleotides are TGTGCCAGCAGGGGGACTAGTGGCGGCGAGCAGTACTTC. Protein sequence: CASRGTSGGEQYF.

The chain carries TRBV14 and TRBJ2-7, with TRBD1 matching 10 bases. CDR1 and CDR2 (germline): SGHDN, FVKESK. With V trimmed by 1 base and J by 4 bases, 4 bases remained unmatched. The CDR3 consists of 15 residues. Here the CDR3 DNA reads TGTGCCAGCAGCCAAGGACAGGGGGCGCGATACGAGCAGTACTTC. Translation: CASSQGQGARYEQYF.

The table lists this clone with a count of one. The rearrangement joins TRBV23-1 to TRBJ1-1; TRBD1 might be the D (6 bases). TRBV23-1 is designated an ORF whose function remains uncertain. The CDR3 runs to 14 residues. Trimming cost V 9 bases and J 0 bases, with 14 bases left between them. The CDR3 DNA sequence: TGCGCCAGAGGACAGTCGGGATTGAACACTGAAGCTTTCTTT. Amino acids: CARGQSGLNTEAFF.

The chain has TRBV18 and TRBJ2-3, with 7 bases aligning to TRBD2. The length of the CDR3 is 17 residues. In germline, CDR1 is KGHSH, CDR2 LQKENI. V lost 0 bases and J lost 0; bases outside the gene matches: 6. The chain's CDR3 is CASSPPLTSSSTDTQYF. CDR3 nucleotides: TGTGCCAGCTCACCACCGTTGACTAGCAGCAGCACAGATACGCAGTATTTT. Full variable domain (rest looked up from reference TRBV18 and TRBJ2-3): NAGVMQNPRHLVRRRGQEARLRCSPMKGHSHVYWYRQLPEEGLKFMVYLQKENIIDESGMPKERFSAEFPKEGPSILRIQQVVRGDSAAYFCASSPPLTSSSTDTQYFGPGTRLTVL.

The chain uses TRBV6-1 and TRBJ1-1, with 8 bases that match TRBD1. The germline CDR1 and CDR2 sequences are MNHNS and SASEGT. The CDR3 consists of 13 residues. Trimming at V came to 10 bases and at J to 0 bases, leaving 4 bases not matched to a gene. The CDR3 protein is CATTGEMNTEAFF. As DNA, the CDR3 is TGTGCCACGACAGGGGAAATGAACACTGAAGCTTTCTTT.

The chain combines TRBV7-3 with TRBJ2-2, with 7 nucleotides matching TRBD2. V lost 1 base and J lost 6; bases outside the gene matches: 8. Germline CDR1 and CDR2: SGHTA and FQGTGA. CDR3 size: 16 residues. CDR3: CASSLNRGSRSGELFF. Written as DNA, the CDR3 is TGTGCCAGCAGCTTAAATCGCGGGAGTCGGTCCGGGGAGCTGTTTTTT.

The chain joins TRBV27 to TRBJ1-5; D may be TRBD1 (5 bases). Per germline, CDR1 MNHEY and CDR2 SMNVEV (reference sequence). Trimming removed 0 bases from V and 6 bases from J, with 18 bases in between. The CDR3 sequence is 17 residues long. CDR3 protein: CASSLSLTTAALQPQHF. The CDR3 DNA reads as TGTGCCAGCAGTTTATCTCTCACGACAGCTGCTCTTCAGCCCCAGCATTTT.

This clone is a singleton in its sample. The chain employs TRBV29-1 and TRBJ2-1; 9 bases line up with TRBD1. CDR1 and CDR2 (germline): SQVTM, ANQGSEA. The CDR3 covers 18 residues. J lost 1 base, V lost 1 base, and 11 bases had no gene match. The CDR3 loop reads CSVEGPGAGQGSYNEQFF. The CDR3 bases are TGCAGCGTTGAAGGGCCCGGCGCCGGACAGGGGTCCTACAATGAGCAGTTCTTC.